This TCR beta chain was documented in a study of cytomegalovirus exposure and HLA in healthy donors. Turning to the study itself: Falling in the Caucasian-associated ancestry cluster were less than 85% of some 400 genotyped donors.

The PCR employed 60 Vbeta primers together with 13 Jbeta primers. This table comes from immunoSEQ multiplex PCR, and its TCRdb copy is limited to in-frame clones, with some not included. The data show around 250,000 clones, with 80% to 85% seen just once and 7% to 9% held by the top ten. Comment on this clone: The antigen remains undetermined.

V was trimmed by 6 bases and J by 3 bases, leaving 15 bases between them. Germline assignment: CDR1 MDHEN and CDR2 SYDVKM. CDR3 size: 14 residues. Study outcomes and limitations: The productive fraction for most TCR beta V segments was about 90% or about 30% in an earlier analysis. Associated with HLA alleles at 0.05 false discovery rate in a later analysis were 16,951 TCR beta sequences.

The rearrangement joins TRBV28 to TRBJ2-7; TRBD2 is a possible D gene (6 bases). Material: PBMCs. The TCR sequence derives from a woman aged 55-70 years in good health and CMV-seropositive. The chain's CDR3 is CASSPPGGIYEQYF. The DNA for the CDR3 is TGTGCCAGCAGCCCACCTGGGGGGATCTACGAGCAGTACTTC.